The 10 T cell receptor beta chains listed next were all sequenced from one sample in a study of T cells after yellow fever vaccination. TCRdb re-derived calls from the 5' RACE reads in MiXCR, one entry per CDR3 protein. In the table there are about 330,000 distinct CDR3 sequences, 7% to 9% of which are singletons. The source was PBMCs, collected roughly seven weeks after the first yellow fever vaccination. The receptor source for this set is a man aged 18 to 35 who received the YFV17D yellow fever vaccine.

A remark on this clonotype: An end of the junction differs from the germline gene, which may be a read error. The chain combines TRBV20-1 with TRBJ1-4, with D uncertain. Germline CDR1 and CDR2: DFQATT and SNEGSKA (reference sequence). There are 14 residues in the CDR3. The CDR3 spells CSARLGRLSRRVVF. The CDR3 DNA follows: TGCAGTGCTAGATTGGGAAGACTCTCCAGGCGGGTGGTTTTT.

This clonotype was observed a few times. The chain has TRBV19 and TRBJ2-6; D call uncertain. Trimming stripped 2 bases from V and 2 bases from J, with 16 bases between. Germline V gene data show CDR1 as LNHDA and CDR2 as SQIVND (reference sequence). CDR3 length equals 18 residues. The CDR3 loop reads CASSIFGPPGTGANVLTF. The CDR3 coding sequence is TGTGCCAGTAGTATATTTGGCCCTCCGGGCACTGGGGCCAACGTCCTGACTTTC.

At least ten counts were recorded for this clonotype. The genes are TRBV20-1 and TRBJ2-3; D unresolved. Trimming stripped 6 bases from V and 4 bases from J, with 11 bases between. The CDR3 spans 12 residues. Germline CDR1 and CDR2: DFQATT and SNEGSKA (reference sequence). The CDR3 DNA reads TGCAGTGCCGCTAGACCCCCAGATACGCAGTATTTT. It translates to CSAARPPDTQYF.

This clonotype was counted only a few times. V gene TRBV7-2 combines with J gene TRBJ2-3; 7 bases are shared with TRBD2. The CDR3 spans 14 residues. Germline CDR1 reads SGHTA; CDR2 reads FQGNSA. V trimming: 1 base; J trimming: 14 bases; junction bases outside the gene matches: 12. The CDR3 here is CASSLVAGGPFRYF. In DNA, the CDR3 is TGTGCCAGCAGCTTAGTAGCGGGCGGGCCGTTTCGGTATTTT.

This clonotype was seen a handful of times. CDR3 residues: CASRLDTATDEAFF. The DNA of the CDR3 is TGTGCCAGCAGGCTAGATACAGCCACGGATGAAGCTTTCTTT. The rearrangement uses TRBV6-1 and TRBJ1-1; D is uncertain. The V end was cut by 6 bases, the J end by 7 bases, with 18 bases between. The germline CDR1 and CDR2 sequences are MNHNS and SASEGT. The CDR3 consists of 14 residues.

This clonotype was observed at least ten times. This sequence joins TRBV6-1 and TRBJ1-1; 9 bases line up with TRBD1. This CDR3 comprises 15 residues. The germline CDR1 and CDR2 sequences are MNHNS and SASEGT. The trim removed 6 bases at V and 6 bases at J, leaving 11 bases unmatched. CDR3 bases: TGTGCCAGCAGGGAACAGGGGGCAAATTGGCCTGAAGCTTTCTTT. Translating gives CASREQGANWPEAFF.

Only a few counts were recorded for this clonotype. This chain links TRBV20-1 with TRBJ2-7; D may match TRBD1 or TRBD2 (5 bases each). Trimming took 6 bases from V and 5 from J, leaving 14 bases between them. Germline lookup yields CDR1 DFQATT and CDR2 SNEGSKA (reference sequence). The CDR3 extends over 12 amino acids. The chain's CDR3 is CSARRDANEQYF. The DNA for the CDR3 is TGCAGTGCCCGAAGGGACGCCAACGAGCAGTACTTC.

This clonotype was seen only a few times. The V gene is TRBV5-1, the J gene TRBJ2-1; possible D gene TRBD1, 5 bases. CDR3 length equals 17 residues. Germline V CDR1 and CDR2: SGHRS, YFSETQ. Trimming removed 0 bases from V and 6 bases from J, with 19 bases in between. CDR3 loop: CASSLAQGSSVGNEQFF. Written as DNA, the CDR3 is TGCGCCAGCAGCTTGGCGCAGGGTAGTTCGGTGGGCAATGAGCAGTTCTTC. Looking up the rest from reference TRBV5-1 and TRBJ2-1 gives the full variable domain: KAGVTQTPRYLIKTRGQQVTLSCSPISGHRSVSWYQQTPGQGLQFLFEYFSETQRNKGNFPGRFSGRQFSNSRSEMNVSTLELGDSALYLCASSLAQGSSVGNEQFFGPGTRLTVL.

This clonotype turned up a few times. The chain is built from TRBV29-1 and TRBJ2-3; D possibly matches TRBD1 or TRBD2 (5 bases each). Trimming took 8 bases from V and 1 from J, leaving 10 bases between them. This CDR3 contains 12 residues. Germline loops: CDR1 SQVTM, CDR2 ANQGSEA. The CDR3 nucleotides are TGCAGCTCGGGACCGCGCACAGATACGCAGTATTTT. Amino acid sequence: CSSGPRTDTQYF.

V gene TRBV5-4 combines with J gene TRBJ2-3; TRBD2 is a possible D gene (6 bases). Trimming removed 4 bases from V and 2 bases from J, with 11 bases in between. The CDR3 has 14 amino acids. Germline lookup yields CDR1 SGHNT and CDR2 YYREEE (reference sequence). CDR3 residues: CASSPSDYTDTQYF. For the CDR3, the DNA is TGTGCCAGCAGCCCGTCGGACTACACAGATACGCAGTATTTT.